The 5 T cell receptor beta chains listed next were all sequenced from one sample in a study of shared clonotypes between healthy human individuals. Assay: immunoSEQ multiplex PCR; the TCRdb copy retains only in-frame clones and omits some. The sample has over 2 million clones, about 90% seen once. The source material was naive CD4+ T cells from PBMCs. Stated subset: CD45RA+ positively selected. These receptor sequences come from a man between 18 and 29 years old in good health. Some clones in this sample may be carry-over from other donors' samples.

In nucleotides, the CDR3 is TGTGCCAGCAGCAAAGGGGCGAACACTGAAGCTTTCTTT. The encoded protein is CASSKGANTEAFF. The chain employs TRBV7-9 and TRBJ1-1; TRBD1 is a possible D gene (5 bases). Trimming removed 5 bases at V and 1 base at J, with 8 bases between. CDR3 length equals 13 residues. Germline V lookup: CDR1 SEHNR, CDR2 FQNEAQ (reference sequence).

In its sample, this clone was seen once. The chain has TRBV5-4 and TRBJ2-1, with 10 bases lining up with TRBD2. The CDR3 is 12 residues long. Trimming took 10 bases from V and 9 from J; bases not matched to a gene: 7. The germline V gene has CDR1 SGHNT and CDR2 YYREEE (reference sequence). The CDR3 nucleotides read TGTGCCGCAGGGACTAGCGCAGGTGAGCAGTTCTTC. It translates to CAAGTSAGEQFF.

The V and J genes are TRBV7-9 and TRBJ2-2; D call uncertain. Looked up from germline, CDR1 is SEHNR and CDR2 is FQNEAQ (reference sequence). The length of the CDR3 is 14 residues. Trimming cost V 5 bases and J 11 bases, with 18 bases left between them. The chain's CDR3 is CASSEKTPPGELFF. The CDR3 nucleotides are TGTGCCAGCAGCGAGAAGACCCCGCCGGGCGAGCTGTTTTTT. Supplemented by reference TRBV7-9 and TRBJ2-2, the full variable domain reads DTGVSQNPRHKITKRGQNVTFRCDPISEHNRLYWYRQTLGQGPEFLTYFQNEAQLEKSRLLSDRFSAERPKGSFSTLEIQRTEQGDSAMYLCASSEKTPPGELFFGEGSRLTVL.

The chain uses TRBV7-3 and TRBJ2-1; 8 bases are a match to TRBD1. V gave up 2 bases and J gave up 4 bases; unmatched junction bases: 7. Looked up from germline, CDR1 is SGHTA and CDR2 is FQGTGA. CDR3 length equals 16 residues. The CDR3 is CASSLHRTGRYNEQFF. Written as DNA, the CDR3 is TGTGCCAGCAGCTTACACCGGACAGGGAGGTACAATGAGCAGTTCTTC. The entire variable domain, with the rest obtained from reference TRBV7-3 and TRBJ2-1, is as follows: GAGVSQTPSNKVTEKGKYVELRCDPISGHTALYWYRQSLGQGPEFLIYFQGTGAADDSGLPNDRFFAVRPEGSVSTLKIQRTERGDSAVYLCASSLHRTGRYNEQFFGPGTRLTVL.

The V gene is TRBV7-8, the J gene TRBJ2-1; possibly TRBD2 for D (5 bases). CDR3 size: 14 residues. Germline V gene sequence: CDR1 SGHVS, CDR2 FQNEAQ. V was clipped by 4 bases and J by 6 bases, with 13 bases between them. The CDR3 reads CASSSRDSSNEQFF. The CDR3 nucleotides read TGTGCCAGCAGCTCCCGGGATTCATCCAATGAGCAGTTCTTC.